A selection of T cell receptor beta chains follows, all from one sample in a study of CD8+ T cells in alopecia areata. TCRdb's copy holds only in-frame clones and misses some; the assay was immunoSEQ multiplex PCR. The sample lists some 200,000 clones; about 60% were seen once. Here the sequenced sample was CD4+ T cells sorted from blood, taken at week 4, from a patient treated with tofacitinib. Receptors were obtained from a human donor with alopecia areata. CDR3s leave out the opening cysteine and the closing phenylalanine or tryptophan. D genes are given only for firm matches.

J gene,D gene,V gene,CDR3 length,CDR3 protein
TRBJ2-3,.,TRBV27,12,ASSWTDSTDTQY
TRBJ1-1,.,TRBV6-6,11,ASSQYMNTEAF
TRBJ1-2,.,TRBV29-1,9,SLGVNYGYT
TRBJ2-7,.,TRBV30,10,AWSVPVHEQY
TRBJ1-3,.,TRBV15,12,ATSGRVRRNTIY
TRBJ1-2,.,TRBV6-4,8,ASSDSSYT
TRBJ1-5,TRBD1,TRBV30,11,AWSGDRDQPQH
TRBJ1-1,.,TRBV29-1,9,SVDTNTEAF
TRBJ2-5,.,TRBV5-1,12,ASSLGTPQETQY
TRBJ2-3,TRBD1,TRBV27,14,ASQPQGAVGTDTQY
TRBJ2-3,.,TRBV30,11,AWVRGSTDTQY
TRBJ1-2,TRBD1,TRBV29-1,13,SPRPCLGQGRGYT
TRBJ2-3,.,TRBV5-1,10,ASSLASDTQY
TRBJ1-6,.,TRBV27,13,ATQLGAGVASPLH
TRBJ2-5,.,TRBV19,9,ASSHEETQY
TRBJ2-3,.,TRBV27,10,ASSSVTDTQY
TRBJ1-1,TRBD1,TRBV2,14,ASRGRQGVSGTEAF
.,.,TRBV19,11,ASSIFGSYEQY
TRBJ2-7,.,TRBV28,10,ASSRLPYEQY
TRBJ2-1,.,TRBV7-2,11,ASSSSSYNEQF
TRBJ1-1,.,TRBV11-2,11,ASTAVRVTEAF
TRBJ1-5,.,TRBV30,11,AWSKQGGQPQH
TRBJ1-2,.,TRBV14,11,ASSQVDINGYT
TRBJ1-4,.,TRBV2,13,ASRPGTYSNEKLF
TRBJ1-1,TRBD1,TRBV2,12,ASHVGGGDTEAF
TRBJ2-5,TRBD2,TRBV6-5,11,ASRSDGSGGQY
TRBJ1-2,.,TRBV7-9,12,ASSLDGAIQGYT
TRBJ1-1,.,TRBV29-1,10,SVSVAGTEAF
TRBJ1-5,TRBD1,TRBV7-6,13,ASSLDPGGLQPQH
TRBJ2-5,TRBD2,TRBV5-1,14,ASSKGLAGRQETQY
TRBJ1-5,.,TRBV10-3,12,AISEKKFNQPQH
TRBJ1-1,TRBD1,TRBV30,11,AWSRQGGTEAF
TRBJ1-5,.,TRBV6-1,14,ASSVLGLYSNQPQH